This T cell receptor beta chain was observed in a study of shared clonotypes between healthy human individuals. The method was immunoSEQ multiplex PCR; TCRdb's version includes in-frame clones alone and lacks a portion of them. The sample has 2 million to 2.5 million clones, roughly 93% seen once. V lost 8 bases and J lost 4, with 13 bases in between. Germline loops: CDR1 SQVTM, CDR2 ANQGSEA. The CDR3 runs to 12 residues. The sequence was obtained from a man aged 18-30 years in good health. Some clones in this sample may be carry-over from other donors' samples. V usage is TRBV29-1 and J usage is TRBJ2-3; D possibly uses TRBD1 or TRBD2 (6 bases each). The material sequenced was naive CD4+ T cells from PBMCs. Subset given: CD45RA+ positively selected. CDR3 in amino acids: CSHGGGSDTQYF. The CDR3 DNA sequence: TGCAGCCATGGAGGGGGTTCAGATACGCAGTATTTT.